This paragraph reports one T cell receptor (beta chain). This CDR3 spans 12 amino acids. Deletions cut 9 bases from V and 7 bases from J, with 13 bases between. Germline lookup yields CDR1 SGHTA and CDR2 FQGNSA. These data come from a study of blood T cell repertoires in COVID-19. Only in-frame clones appear in the TCRdb table, and some are missing; sequencing was by immunoSEQ multiplex PCR. The repertoire consists of over 200,000 clones, with about four fifths occurring once and the leading ten covering approximately 2%. The receptor was derived from a man aged 55 to 70 who had recovered from COVID-19. This chain connects TRBV7-2 to TRBJ2-1; D gene ambiguous. Sequenced: PBMCs or T cells enriched from blood (not recorded which). CDR3 nucleotide sequence: TGTGCCAGTACAGCTGGGTTGAATGAGCAGTTCTTC. As protein: CASTAGLNEQFF.